The clone carrying this TCR beta chain was seen at least ten times. Its antigen is still unknown. The data were taken from a study of CD8 T cells in ankylosing spondylitis. Study observations and caveats: Past research had described some motif variants in reactive arthritis synovial fluid and blood.

By quantitative 5'-RACE with molecular barcodes, the TCR beta libraries were made. TCRdb itself ran the 5' RACE reads through MiXCR, one entry per CDR3 protein. The table includes roughly 250,000 distinct CDR3 sequences, 10% to 13% detected once. The clonotype originates from a male donor with ankylosing spondylitis or in good health (not recorded which). Material: blood, either unsorted or a sorted T cell fraction (not recorded which).

The CDR3 DNA follows: TGTGCCAGCAGCTCGACAGGGGCCACAGATACGCAGTATTTT. It yields the protein CASSSTGATDTQYF. The chain is built from TRBV5-5 and TRBJ2-3; 8 bases are a match to TRBD1. CDR3 length: 14 amino acids. J was trimmed by 2 bases and V by 3 bases; bases with no gene match: 2. Germline lookup yields CDR1 SGHKS and CDR2 YYEKEE (reference sequence). Based on the CDR3 plus reference TRBV5-5 and TRBJ2-3, the full variable domain is DAGVTQSPTHLIKTRGQQVTLRCSPISGHKSVSWYQQVLGQGPQFIFQYYEKEERGRGNFPDRFSARQFPNYSSELNVNALLLGDSALYLCASSSTGATDTQYFGPGTRLTVL.